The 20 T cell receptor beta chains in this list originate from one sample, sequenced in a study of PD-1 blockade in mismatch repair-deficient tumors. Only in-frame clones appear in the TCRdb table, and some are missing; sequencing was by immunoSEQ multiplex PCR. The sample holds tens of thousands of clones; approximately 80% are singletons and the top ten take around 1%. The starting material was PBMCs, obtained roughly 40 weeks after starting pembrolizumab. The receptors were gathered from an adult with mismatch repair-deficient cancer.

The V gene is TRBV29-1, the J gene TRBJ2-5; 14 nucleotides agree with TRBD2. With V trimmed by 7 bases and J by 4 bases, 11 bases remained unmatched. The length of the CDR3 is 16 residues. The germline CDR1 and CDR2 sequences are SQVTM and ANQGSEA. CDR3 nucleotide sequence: TGCAGCGGCGTTATCCCGGGACTAGCGGGAGTAGAGACCCAGTACTTC. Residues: CSGVIPGLAGVETQYF.

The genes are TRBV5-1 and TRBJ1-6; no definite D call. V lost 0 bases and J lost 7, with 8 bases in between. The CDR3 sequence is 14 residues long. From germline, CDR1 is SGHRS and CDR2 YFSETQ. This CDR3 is CASSLGGPNSPLHF. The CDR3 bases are TGCGCCAGCAGCTTGGGTGGGCCCAATTCACCCCTCCACTTT.

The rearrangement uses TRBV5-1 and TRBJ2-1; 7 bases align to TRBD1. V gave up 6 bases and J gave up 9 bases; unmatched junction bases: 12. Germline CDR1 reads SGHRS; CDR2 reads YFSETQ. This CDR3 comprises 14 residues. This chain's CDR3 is CASNVGGAFPEQFF. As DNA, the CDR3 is TGCGCCAGCAACGTAGGGGGCGCGTTTCCTGAGCAGTTCTTC.

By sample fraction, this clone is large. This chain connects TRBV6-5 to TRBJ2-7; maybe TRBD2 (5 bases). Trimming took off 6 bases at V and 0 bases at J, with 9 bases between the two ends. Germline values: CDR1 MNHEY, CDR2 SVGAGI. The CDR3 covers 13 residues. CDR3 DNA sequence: TGTGCCAGCAGACACCGGGACTCCTACGAGCAGTACTTC. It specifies CASRHRDSYEQYF.

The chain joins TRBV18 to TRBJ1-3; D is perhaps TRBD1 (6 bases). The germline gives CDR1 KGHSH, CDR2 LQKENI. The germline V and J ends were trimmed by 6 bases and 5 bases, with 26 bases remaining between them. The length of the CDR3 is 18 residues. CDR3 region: CASSPDGTSNPPRNTIYF. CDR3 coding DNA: TGTGCCAGCTCCCCGGACGGGACAAGTAATCCCCCCAGAAACACCATATATTTT.

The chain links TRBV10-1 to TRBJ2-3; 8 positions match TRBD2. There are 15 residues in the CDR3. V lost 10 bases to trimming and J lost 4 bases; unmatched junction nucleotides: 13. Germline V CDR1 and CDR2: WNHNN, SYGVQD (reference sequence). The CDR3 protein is CATPLAAIGADTQYF. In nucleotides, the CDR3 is TGCGCCACCCCACTAGCGGCCATCGGGGCAGATACGCAGTATTTT.

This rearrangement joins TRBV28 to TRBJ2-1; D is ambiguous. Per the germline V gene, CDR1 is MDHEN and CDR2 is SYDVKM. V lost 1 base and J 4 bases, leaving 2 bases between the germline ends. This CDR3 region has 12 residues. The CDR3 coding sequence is TGTGCCAGCAGTTTATCGTACAATGAGCAGTTCTTC. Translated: CASSLSYNEQFF. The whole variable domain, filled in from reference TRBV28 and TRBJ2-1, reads DVKVTQSSRYLVKRTGEKVFLECVQDMDHENMFWYRQDPGLGLRLIYFSYDVKMKEKGDIPEGYSVSREKKERFSLILESASTNQTSMYLCASSLSYNEQFFGPGTRLTVL.

The CDR3 protein is CASSPTSGSIKNIQYF. The CDR3 DNA reads as TGTGCCAGCAGCCCAACTAGCGGGAGCATCAAAAACATTCAGTACTTC. This chain uses TRBV28 with TRBJ2-4; 11 nucleotides agree with TRBD2. The CDR3 is 16 amino acids. In germline, CDR1 is MDHEN, CDR2 SYDVKM. J gave up 3 bases and V 6 bases, and 7 bases lay outside the gene matches.

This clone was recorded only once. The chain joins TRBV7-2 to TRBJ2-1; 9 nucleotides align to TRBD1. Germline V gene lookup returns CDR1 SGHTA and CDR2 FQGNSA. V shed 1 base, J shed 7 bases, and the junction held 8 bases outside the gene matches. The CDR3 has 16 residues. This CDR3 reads CASSLGTGTGKNEQFF. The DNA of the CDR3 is TGTGCCAGCAGCTTAGGGACCGGGACAGGGAAAAATGAGCAGTTCTTC.

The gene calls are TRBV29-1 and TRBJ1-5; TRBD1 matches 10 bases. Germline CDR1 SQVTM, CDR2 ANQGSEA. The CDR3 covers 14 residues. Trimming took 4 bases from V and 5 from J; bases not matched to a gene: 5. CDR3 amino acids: CSVAETGGYQPQHF. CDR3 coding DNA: TGCAGCGTTGCAGAGACAGGGGGCTATCAGCCCCAGCATTTT.

This CDR3 is CASGQLNYGYTF. In nucleotides, the CDR3 is TGTGCCAGCGGACAGTTAAACTATGGCTACACCTTC. The V and J genes are TRBV6-1 and TRBJ1-2; D might be TRBD1 (6 bases). This CDR3 spans 12 amino acids. The germline V and J ends were trimmed by 8 bases and 2 bases, with 9 bases remaining between them. Germline V gene sequence: CDR1 MNHNS, CDR2 SASEGT.

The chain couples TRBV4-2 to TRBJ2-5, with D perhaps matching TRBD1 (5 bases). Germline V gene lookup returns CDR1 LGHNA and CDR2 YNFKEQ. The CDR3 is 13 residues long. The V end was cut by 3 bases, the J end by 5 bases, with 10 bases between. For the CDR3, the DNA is TGTGCCAGCAGCCAGGGGCGATTGGAGACCCAGTACTTC. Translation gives CASSQGRLETQYF.

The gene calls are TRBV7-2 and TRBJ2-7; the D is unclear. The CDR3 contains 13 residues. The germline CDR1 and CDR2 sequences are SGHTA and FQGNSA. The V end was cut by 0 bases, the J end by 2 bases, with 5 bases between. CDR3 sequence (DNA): TGTGCCAGCAGCTTAGCGAGCACCTACGAGCAGTACTTC. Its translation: CASSLASTYEQYF.

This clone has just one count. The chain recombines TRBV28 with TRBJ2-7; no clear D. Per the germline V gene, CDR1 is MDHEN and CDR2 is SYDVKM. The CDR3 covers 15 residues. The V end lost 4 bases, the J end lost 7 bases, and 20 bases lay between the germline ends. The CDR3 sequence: CASSSPGIKRSEQYF. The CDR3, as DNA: TGTGCCAGCAGTTCCCCTGGCATAAAGAGGTCAGAGCAGTACTTC.

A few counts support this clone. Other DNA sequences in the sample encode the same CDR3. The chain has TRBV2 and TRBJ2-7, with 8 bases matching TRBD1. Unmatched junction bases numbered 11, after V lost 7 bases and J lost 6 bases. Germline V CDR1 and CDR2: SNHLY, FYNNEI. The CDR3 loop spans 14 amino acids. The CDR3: CASTTGQGAGEQYF. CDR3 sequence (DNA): TGTGCCAGCACCACGGGTCAGGGGGCTGGCGAGCAGTACTTC.

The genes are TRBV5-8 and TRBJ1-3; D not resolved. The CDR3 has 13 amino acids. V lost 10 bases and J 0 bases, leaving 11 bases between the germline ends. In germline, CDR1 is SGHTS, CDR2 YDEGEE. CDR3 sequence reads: CAYKWPSGNTIYF. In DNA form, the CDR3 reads TGTGCCTATAAGTGGCCCTCTGGAAACACCATATATTTT. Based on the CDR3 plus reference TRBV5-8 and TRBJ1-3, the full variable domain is EAGVTQSPTHLIKTRGQQATLRCSPISGHTSVYWYQQALGLGLQFLLWYDEGEERNRGNFPPRFSGRQFPNYSSELNVNALELEDSALYLCAYKWPSGNTIYFGEGSWLTVV.

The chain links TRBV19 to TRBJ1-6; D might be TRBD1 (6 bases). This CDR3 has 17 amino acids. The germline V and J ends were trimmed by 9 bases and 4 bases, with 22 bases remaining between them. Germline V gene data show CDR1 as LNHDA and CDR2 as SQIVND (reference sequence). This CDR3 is CASTPGGAELYNSPLHF. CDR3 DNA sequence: TGTGCCAGCACTCCGGGGGGGGCGGAGCTTTATAATTCACCCCTCCACTTT.

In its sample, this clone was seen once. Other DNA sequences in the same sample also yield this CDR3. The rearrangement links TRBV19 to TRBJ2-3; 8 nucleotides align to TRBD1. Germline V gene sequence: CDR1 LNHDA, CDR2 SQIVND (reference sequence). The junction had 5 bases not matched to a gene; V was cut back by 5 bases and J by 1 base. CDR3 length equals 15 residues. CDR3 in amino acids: CASSADRVRTDTQYF. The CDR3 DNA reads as TGTGCCAGTAGTGCGGACAGGGTGCGCACAGATACGCAGTATTTT.

The CDR3 loop reads CASSPSSNYGYTF. The CDR3 DNA reads TGTGCCAGCAGCCCAAGCTCTAACTATGGCTACACCTTC. This chain connects TRBV7-8 to TRBJ1-2; no definite D call. Between the trimmed V and J ends, which lost 5 bases and 0 bases, there was a span of 7 bases. This CDR3 is built from 13 residues. Germline loops: CDR1 SGHVS, CDR2 FQNEAQ.

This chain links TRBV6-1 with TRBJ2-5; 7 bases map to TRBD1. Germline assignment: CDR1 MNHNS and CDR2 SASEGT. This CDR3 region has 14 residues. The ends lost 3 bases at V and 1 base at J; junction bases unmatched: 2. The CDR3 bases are TGTGCCAGCAGTGACGGGACAGCCCAAGAGACCCAGTACTTC. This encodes CASSDGTAQETQYF.